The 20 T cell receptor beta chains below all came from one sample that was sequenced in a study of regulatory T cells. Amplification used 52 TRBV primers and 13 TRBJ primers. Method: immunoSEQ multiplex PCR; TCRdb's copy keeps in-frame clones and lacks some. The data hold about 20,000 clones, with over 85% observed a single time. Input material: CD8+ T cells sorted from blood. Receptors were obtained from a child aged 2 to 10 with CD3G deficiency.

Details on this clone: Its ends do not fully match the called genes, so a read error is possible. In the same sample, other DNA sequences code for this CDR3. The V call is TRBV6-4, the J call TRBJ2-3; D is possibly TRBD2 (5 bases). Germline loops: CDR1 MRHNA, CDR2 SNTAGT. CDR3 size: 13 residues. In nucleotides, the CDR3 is TGTGCCCCCACAGACCCTAGCACAGATACGCAGTATTTC. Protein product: CAPTDPSTDTQYF.

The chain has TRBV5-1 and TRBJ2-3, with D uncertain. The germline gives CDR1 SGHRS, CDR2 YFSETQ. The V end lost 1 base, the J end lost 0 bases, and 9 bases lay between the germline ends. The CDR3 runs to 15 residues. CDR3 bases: TGCGCCAGCAGCTTGAACTACGCTAGCACAGATACGCAGTATTTT. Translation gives CASSLNYASTDTQYF.

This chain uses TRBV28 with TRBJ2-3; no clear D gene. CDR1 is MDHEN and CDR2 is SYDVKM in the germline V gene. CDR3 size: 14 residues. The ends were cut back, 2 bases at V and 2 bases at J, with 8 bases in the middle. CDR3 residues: CASSLKWSTDTQYF. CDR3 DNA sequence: TGTGCCAGCAGTTTAAAGTGGTCCACAGATACGCAGTATTTT.

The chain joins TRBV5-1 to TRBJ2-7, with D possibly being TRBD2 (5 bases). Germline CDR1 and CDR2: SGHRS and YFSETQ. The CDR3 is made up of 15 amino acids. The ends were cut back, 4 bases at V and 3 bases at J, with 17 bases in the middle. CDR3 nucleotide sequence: TGCGCCAGCAGCACCGGCAGCGGCCCAGGCTACGAGCAGTACTTC. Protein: CASSTGSGPGYEQYF.

The CDR3 sequence: CASSTYVLGQLRDGEAFF. DNA for the CDR3: TGTGCCAGCAGCACTTACGTTTTGGGACAGCTTAGAGATGGTGAAGCTTTCTTT. This chain links TRBV7-8 with TRBJ1-1; 7 nucleotides align to TRBD1. Looked up from germline, CDR1 is SGHVS and CDR2 is FQNEAQ. The trim removed 5 bases at V and 7 bases at J, leaving 22 bases unmatched. The CDR3 loop spans 18 amino acids.

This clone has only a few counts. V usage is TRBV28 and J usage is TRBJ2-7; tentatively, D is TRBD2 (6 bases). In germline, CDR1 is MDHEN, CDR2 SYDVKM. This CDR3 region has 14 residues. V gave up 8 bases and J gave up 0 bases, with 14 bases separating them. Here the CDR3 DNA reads TGTGCCAGCTCCAAGCGGGCCCGCTCCTACGAGCAGTACTTC. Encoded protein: CASSKRARSYEQYF.

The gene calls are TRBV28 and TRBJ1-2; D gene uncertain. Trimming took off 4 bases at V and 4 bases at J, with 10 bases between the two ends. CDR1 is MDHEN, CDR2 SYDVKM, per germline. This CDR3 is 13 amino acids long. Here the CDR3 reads CASSSSALYGYTF. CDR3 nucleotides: TGTGCCAGCAGTTCCTCCGCTCTCTATGGCTACACCTTC.

This CDR3 reads CASSPRAHGEKLFF. For the CDR3, the DNA is TGCGCCAGCAGCCCCAGGGCCCATGGTGAAAAACTGTTTTTT. The rearrangement uses TRBV4-1 and TRBJ1-4; possibly TRBD1 for D (5 bases). Germline V lookup: CDR1 MGHRA, CDR2 YSYEKL. This CDR3 spans 14 amino acids. Trimming removed 4 bases at V and 7 bases at J, with 13 bases between.

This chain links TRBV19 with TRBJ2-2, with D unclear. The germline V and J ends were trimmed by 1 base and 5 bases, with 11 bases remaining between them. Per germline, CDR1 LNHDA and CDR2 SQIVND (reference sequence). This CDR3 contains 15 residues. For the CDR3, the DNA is TGTGCCAGTAGTATAGGGACGTACCAGACCGGGGAGCTGTTTTTT. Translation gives CASSIGTYQTGELFF. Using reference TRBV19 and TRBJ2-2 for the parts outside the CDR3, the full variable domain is DGGITQSPKYLFRKEGQNVTLSCEQNLNHDAMYWYRQDPGQGLRLIYYSQIVNDFQKGDIAEGYSVSREKKESFPLTVTSAQKNPTAFYLCASSIGTYQTGELFFGEGSRLTVL.

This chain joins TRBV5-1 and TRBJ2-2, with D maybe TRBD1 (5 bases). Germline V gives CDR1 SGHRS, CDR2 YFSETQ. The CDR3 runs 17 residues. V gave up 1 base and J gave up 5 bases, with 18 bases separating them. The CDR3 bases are TGCGCCAGCAGCTTGCTGGGGCCAGTGGGTTATACCGGGGAGCTGTTTTTT. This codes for CASSLLGPVGYTGELFF.

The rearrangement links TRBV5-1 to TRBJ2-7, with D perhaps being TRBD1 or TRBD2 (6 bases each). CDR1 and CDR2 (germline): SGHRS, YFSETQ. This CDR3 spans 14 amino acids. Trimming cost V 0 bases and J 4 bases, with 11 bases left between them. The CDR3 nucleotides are TGCGCCAGCAGCTTGGCCGGGGGCGGTTACGAGCAGTACTTC. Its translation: CASSLAGGGYEQYF. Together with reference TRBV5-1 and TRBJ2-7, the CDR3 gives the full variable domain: KAGVTQTPRYLIKTRGQQVTLSCSPISGHRSVSWYQQTPGQGLQFLFEYFSETQRNKGNFPGRFSGRQFSNSRSEMNVSTLELGDSALYLCASSLAGGGYEQYFGPGTRLTVT.

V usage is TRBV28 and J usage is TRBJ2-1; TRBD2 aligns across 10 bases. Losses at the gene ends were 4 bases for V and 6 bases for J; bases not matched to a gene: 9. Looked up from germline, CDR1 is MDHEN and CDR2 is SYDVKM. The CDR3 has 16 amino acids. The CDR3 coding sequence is TGTGCCAGCAGTTCCATCTCTAGCGGGAGTCGCAATGAGCAGTTCTTC. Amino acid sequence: CASSSISSGSRNEQFF. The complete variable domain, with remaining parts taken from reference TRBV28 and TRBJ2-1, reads DVKVTQSSRYLVKRTGEKVFLECVQDMDHENMFWYRQDPGLGLRLIYFSYDVKMKEKGDIPEGYSVSREKKERFSLILESASTNQTSMYLCASSSISSGSRNEQFFGPGTRLTVL.

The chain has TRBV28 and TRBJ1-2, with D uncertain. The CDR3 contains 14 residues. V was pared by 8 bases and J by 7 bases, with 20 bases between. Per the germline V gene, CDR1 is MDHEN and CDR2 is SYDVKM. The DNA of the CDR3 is TGTGCCAGCCGGGCCGGTCCTCGAGAGGTTGGCTACACCTTC. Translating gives CASRAGPREVGYTF.

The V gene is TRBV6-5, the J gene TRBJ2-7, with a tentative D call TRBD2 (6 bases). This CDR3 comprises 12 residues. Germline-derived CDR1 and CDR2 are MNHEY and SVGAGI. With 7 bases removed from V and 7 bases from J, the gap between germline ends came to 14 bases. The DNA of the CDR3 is TGTGCCAGCACCTCGGGGGACGGGGAGCAGTACTTC. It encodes CASTSGDGEQYF.

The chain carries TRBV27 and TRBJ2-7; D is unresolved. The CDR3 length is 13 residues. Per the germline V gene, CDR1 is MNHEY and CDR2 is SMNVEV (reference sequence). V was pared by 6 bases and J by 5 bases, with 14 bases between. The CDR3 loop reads CASSPYPGHEQYF. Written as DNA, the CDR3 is TGTGCCAGCAGCCCGTACCCTGGACACGAGCAGTACTTC.

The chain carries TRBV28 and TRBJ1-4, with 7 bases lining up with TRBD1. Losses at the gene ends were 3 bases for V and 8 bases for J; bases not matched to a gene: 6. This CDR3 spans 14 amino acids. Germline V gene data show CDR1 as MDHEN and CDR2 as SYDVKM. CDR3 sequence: CASSLDRWREKLFF. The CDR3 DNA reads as TGTGCCAGCAGTTTGGACAGGTGGCGGGAAAAACTGTTTTTT.

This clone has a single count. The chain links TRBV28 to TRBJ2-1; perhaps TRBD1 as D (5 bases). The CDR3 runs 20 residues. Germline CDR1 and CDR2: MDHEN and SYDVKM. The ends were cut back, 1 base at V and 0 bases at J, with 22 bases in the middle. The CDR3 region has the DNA TGTGCCAGCAGTTTATACGGTAACCCCTCCATCGACAGCTCCTACAATGAGCAGTTCTTC. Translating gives CASSLYGNPSIDSSYNEQFF.

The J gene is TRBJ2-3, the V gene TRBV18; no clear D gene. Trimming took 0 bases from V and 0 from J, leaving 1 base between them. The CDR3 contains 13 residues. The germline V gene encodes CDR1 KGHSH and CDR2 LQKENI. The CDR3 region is CASSPPSTDTQYF. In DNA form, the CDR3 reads TGTGCCAGCTCACCACCGAGCACAGATACGCAGTATTTT.

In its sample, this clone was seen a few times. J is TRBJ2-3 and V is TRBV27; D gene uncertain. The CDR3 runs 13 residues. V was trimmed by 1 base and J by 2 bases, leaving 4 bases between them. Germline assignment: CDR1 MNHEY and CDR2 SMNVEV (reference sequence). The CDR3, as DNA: TGTGCCAGCAGTTTATATGCCACAGATACGCAGTATTTT. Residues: CASSLYATDTQYF.

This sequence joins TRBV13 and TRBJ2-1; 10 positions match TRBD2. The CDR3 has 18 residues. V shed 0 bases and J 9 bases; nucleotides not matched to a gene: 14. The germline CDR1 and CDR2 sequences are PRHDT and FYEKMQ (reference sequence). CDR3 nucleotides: TGTGCCAGCAGCTTAGGCCCCTCGGGCAGCGGGAGGGCAATTGAGCAGTTCTTC. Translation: CASSLGPSGSGRAIEQFF.